This T cell receptor beta chain was documented in a study of B cell selection in AIRE deficiency. Regarding the study as a whole: Tconv and Treg cells from AIRE-deficient patients resembled healthy donors in TCRBV usage, CDR3 length and diversity.

Using immunoSEQ multiplex PCR, the repertoire was profiled, and TCRdb retains in-frame clones only, with some absent. The repertoire consists of some 20,000 clones, with roughly 97% occurring once and the leading ten covering 0.17%. The sorted conventional CD4 T cells were gated as CD4+CD127+. Germline lookup yields CDR1 SQVTM and CDR2 ANQGSEA. The V and J ends lost 7 bases and 5 bases, in that order; junction bases with no gene match: 7. The CDR3 loop spans 14 amino acids. This clone was seen only once. Its antigen is unknown. This chain connects TRBV29-1 to TRBJ2-2, with 10 positions matching TRBD1. The sequencing input was conventional CD4+ T cells sorted from PBMCs. The TCR sequence derives from a human donor with AIRE deficiency. The CDR3 here is CSAEGQGITGELFF. Here the CDR3 DNA reads TGCAGCGCTGAGGGACAGGGGATAACCGGGGAGCTGTTTTTT.